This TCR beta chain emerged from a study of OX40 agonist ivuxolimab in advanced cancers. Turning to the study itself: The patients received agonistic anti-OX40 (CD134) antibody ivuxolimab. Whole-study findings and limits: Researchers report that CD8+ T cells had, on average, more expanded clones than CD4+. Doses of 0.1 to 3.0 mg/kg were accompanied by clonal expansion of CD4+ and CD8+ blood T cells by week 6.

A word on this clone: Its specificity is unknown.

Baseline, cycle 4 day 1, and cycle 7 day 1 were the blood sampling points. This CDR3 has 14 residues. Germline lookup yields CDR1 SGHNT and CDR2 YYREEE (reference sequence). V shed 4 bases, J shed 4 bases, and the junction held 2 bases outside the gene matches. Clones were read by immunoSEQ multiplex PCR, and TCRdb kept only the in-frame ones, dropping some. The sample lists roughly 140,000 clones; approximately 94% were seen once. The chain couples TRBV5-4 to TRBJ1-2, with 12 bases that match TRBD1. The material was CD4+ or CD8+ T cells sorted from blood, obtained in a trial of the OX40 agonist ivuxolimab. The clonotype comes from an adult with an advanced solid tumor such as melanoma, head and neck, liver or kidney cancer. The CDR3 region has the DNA TGTGCCAGCAGCCCGGGACAGGGGGCCTATGGCTACACCTTC. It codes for CASSPGQGAYGYTF.